The T cell receptor (beta chain) described here comes from a study of early stage breast cancer tumors. As for the study in general: Among approximately twelve ER+/PR+/HER2- tumors, eight were ductal, four lobular.

The CDR3 runs to 17 residues. From germline, CDR1 is SGHKS and CDR2 YYEKEE (reference sequence). V was pared by 4 bases and J by 3 bases, with 12 bases of the junction left unmatched. As regards this clone: What it binds is not known.

Study conclusions and caveats: Comparing each tissue with blood distinguished tumor from normal in about 85% of the 16 patients. Enriched TCRB sequences shared across patients were mostly commonly generated sequences. Unsorted bulk genomic DNA sequencing lacked pairing and functional marker data.

Sequencing used immunoSEQ multiplex PCR; TCRdb keeps in-frame clones, though not all of them. The sample has 50,000 to 65,000 clones, around three quarters seen once. The sequencing sample was made of blood. The TCR sequence derives from a person aged 25 to 39 with breast cancer. The chain combines TRBV5-5 with TRBJ2-2, with 7 bases identical to TRBD2. The CDR3: CASSPVADGRYTGELFF. DNA of the CDR3: TGTGCCAGCAGCCCCGTGGCGGACGGGAGGTACACCGGGGAGCTGTTTTTT.